This is a list of T cell receptor beta chains from one sample in a study of EBV T-cell therapy then PD-1 blockade in nasopharyngeal carcinoma. Their cognate antigens are unknown. The table came from immunoSEQ multiplex PCR; TCRdb's copy has only in-frame clones and leaves some out. The sample contains about 24,000 clones, approximately 84% of which appear only once. This specimen was CD8+ T cells from blood, taken at approximately day 60 from a patient whose treatment included autologous EBV-specific T cells and nivolumab. The receptors derive from a man aged 35 to 55 with nasopharyngeal carcinoma. Both conserved end residues are part of each CDR3. A D gene is named only where the DNA matches it firmly. Not all rows give a size; the values are once, few, many and, for expanded clones, a class.

V	J	D	size	CDR3	DNA
TRBV6-2/TRBV6-3	TRBJ2-7	.	.	CASSYLGPYEQYF	TGTGCCAGCAGTTACCTGGGCCCCTACGAGCAGTACTTC
TRBV3-1/TRBV3-2	TRBJ1-2	.	.	CASSQRLPVTVYGYTF	TGTGCCAGCAGCCAGAGACTCCCGGTGACGGTATATGGCTACACCTTC
TRBV6-6	TRBJ2-7	.	.	CASSYGAGALDEQYF	TGTGCCAGCAGTTACGGGGCAGGGGCCCTCGACGAGCAGTACTTC
TRBV5-1	TRBJ2-5	.	.	CASSLVGGPEVGETQYF	TGCGCCAGCAGCTTGGTAGGTGGTCCAGAGGTAGGAGAGACCCAGTACTTC
TRBV6-2/TRBV6-3	TRBJ2-5	TRBD2	.	CASSPGTSVETQYF	TGTGCCAGCAGCCCCGGGACTAGCGTTGAGACCCAGTACTTC
TRBV7-8	TRBJ1-6	TRBD1	.	CASSLPPGQPLHF	TGTGCCAGCAGCTTACCTCCGGGACAGCCGCTCCACTTT
TRBV24-1	TRBJ2-3	.	.	CATSDRSPTGHVTDTQYF	TGTGCCACCAGTGACAGGAGCCCGACGGGGCATGTGACAGATACGCAGTATTTT
TRBV5-1	TRBJ2-7	.	few	CASSLGSFYEQYF	TGCGCCAGCAGCTTGGGGTCCTTCTACGAGCAGTACTTC
TRBV6-5	TRBJ2-2	.	.	CASSYSTGPGELFF	TGTGCCAGCAGTTACTCGACGGGCCCCGGGGAGCTGTTTTTT
TRBV6-5	TRBJ2-5	TRBD1	.	CASDERGLKETQYF	TGTGCCAGCGACGAAAGGGGGCTTAAAGAGACCCAGTACTTC
TRBV6-2/TRBV6-3	TRBJ2-2	TRBD1	.	CASSPGTGDTGELFF	TGTGCCAGCAGCCCCGGGACAGGGGACACCGGGGAGCTGTTTTTT
TRBV7-9	TRBJ2-5	TRBD2	once	CASSSRPDYREGETQYF	TGTGCCAGCAGCTCAAGACCGGACTACCGGGAGGGAGAGACCCAGTACTTC
TRBV6-6	TRBJ2-1	TRBD1	medium-sized	CASSYEDRSYNEQFF	TGTGCCAGCAGTTACGAGGACAGGTCCTACAATGAGCAGTTCTTC
TRBV9	TRBJ1-2	.	.	CASSVAPSRTNYGYTF	TGTGCCAGCAGCGTAGCCCCTTCAAGGACTAACTATGGCTACACCTTC
TRBV19	TRBJ1-3	TRBD1	.	CASSKRPGQLSGNTIYF	TGTGCCAGTAGTAAACGACCGGGACAGCTCTCTGGAAACACCATATATTTT
TRBV2	TRBJ2-5	.	.	CASSEALQGSETQYF	TGTGCCAGCAGTGAAGCGCTTCAGGGGTCGGAGACCCAGTACTTC
TRBV24-1	TRBJ1-2	.	.	CATSRRDNYGYTF	TGTGCCACCAGTAGGAGGGATAACTATGGCTACACCTTC
TRBV12-3/TRBV12-4	TRBJ1-2	.	.	CASPGDTRGGYTF	TGTGCCTCCCCAGGGGATACCCGCGGGGGCTACACCTTC
TRBV6-2/TRBV6-3	TRBJ2-7	TRBD1	few	CASSYSGTESYEQYF	TGTGCCAGCAGTTACTCGGGGACAGAGTCCTACGAGCAGTACTTC
TRBV6-6	TRBJ1-2	.	.	CASSTGTAPAGTF	TGTGCCAGCAGTACCGGCACAGCCCCCGCGGGCACCTTC
TRBV9	TRBJ2-2	.	.	CASSERGGSGELFF	TGTGCCAGCAGCGAGAGAGGGGGTTCCGGGGAGCTGTTTTTT
TRBV3-1/TRBV3-2	TRBJ2-1	TRBD2	.	CASSRGLAGGYNEQFF	TGTGCCAGCAGCCGCGGACTAGCGGGGGGCTACAATGAGCAGTTCTTC
TRBV28	TRBJ2-5	TRBD1	.	CASGRDRGEETQYF	TGTGCCAGCGGCCGGGACAGGGGGGAAGAGACCCAGTACTTC
TRBV6-5	TRBJ1-2	.	.	CASSYSRGGYGYTF	TGTGCCAGCAGTTACTCCCGGGGAGGGTATGGCTACACCTTC
TRBV27	TRBJ1-6	.	.	CASRSRGGTTSPLHF	TGTGCCAGCAGGTCAAGGGGGGGCACCACCTCCCCCCTCCACTTT
TRBV7-2	TRBJ2-7	.	.	CASSLVVDLREQYF	TGTGCCAGCAGCTTAGTGGTGGACCTCCGGGAGCAGTACTTC
TRBV6-7	TRBJ2-7	.	.	CASSATVDGGYYEQYF	TGTGCCAGCAGTGCCACCGTAGATGGGGGATACTACGAGCAGTACTTC
TRBV24-1	TRBJ2-1	.	.	CATSDLWGPEQFF	TGTGCCACCAGTGACCTATGGGGGCCCGAGCAGTTCTTC
TRBV6-2/TRBV6-3	TRBJ2-1	TRBD2	.	CASSYSGLAGDSSYNEQFF	TGTGCCAGCAGTTACTCGGGACTAGCGGGAGATAGCTCCTACAATGAGCAGTTCTTC
TRBV4-1	TRBJ2-1	TRBD2	once	CASSQTSGGPREQFF	TGCGCCAGCAGCCAGACTAGCGGGGGACCGAGAGAGCAGTTCTTC
TRBV3-1/TRBV3-2	TRBJ2-3	.	.	CASSRRALSTDTQYF	TGTGCCAGCAGCCGGAGGGCACTTAGCACAGATACGCAGTATTTT
TRBV13	TRBJ1-4	.	.	CASSFGGVSNEKLFF	TGTGCCAGCAGCTTTGGGGGGGTATCTAATGAAAAACTGTTTTTT
TRBV11-1	TRBJ2-3	.	.	CASSSGVSTDTQYF	TGTGCCAGCAGCTCCGGGGTTAGCACAGATACGCAGTATTTT
TRBV15	TRBJ2-1	.	.	CATSRTGVAYNEQFF	TGTGCCACCAGCAGAACCGGCGTGGCCTACAATGAGCAGTTCTTC
TRBV3-1/TRBV3-2	TRBJ2-3	TRBD2	.	CASSQAGTSWDTQYF	TGTGCCAGCAGCCAAGCCGGGACTAGTTGGGATACGCAGTATTTT
TRBV15	TRBJ2-1	.	.	CATSPQGGRVPNEQFF	TGTGCCACCAGCCCACAAGGGGGGCGGGTCCCCAATGAGCAGTTCTTC
TRBV7-8	TRBJ1-3	TRBD1	.	CASSYRDSGNTIYF	TGTGCCAGCAGCTACCGGGACAGTGGAAACACCATATATTTT
TRBV15	TRBJ2-2	.	.	CATSSPGETGELFF	TGTGCCACCAGCTCCCCTGGGGAGACCGGGGAGCTGTTTTTT
TRBV2	TRBJ2-7	.	.	CASNDSPYEQYF	TGTGCCAGCAATGACAGCCCCTACGAGCAGTACTTC
TRBV7-9	TRBJ1-5	.	once	CASSLYRVGSNQPQHF	TGTGCCAGCAGCCTTTACAGGGTTGGTAGCAATCAGCCCCAGCATTTT
TRBV6-4	TRBJ2-3	TRBD2	few	CASSDGGGAADTQYF	TGTGCCAGCAGTGACGGCGGGGGGGCCGCAGATACGCAGTATTTT
TRBV2	TRBJ1-2	.	once	CASSEDPYGYTF	TGTGCCAGCAGTGAAGACCCCTATGGCTACACCTTC
TRBV28	TRBJ2-7	TRBD1	.	CASRLGLAGTGNNF	TGTGCCAGCAGATTGGGTCTTGCCGGGACAGGGAATAACTTC
TRBV6-1	TRBJ2-1	.	.	CASSELGGSYNEQFF	TGTGCCAGCAGTGAATTGGGAGGCTCCTACAATGAGCAGTTCTTC
TRBV29-1	TRBJ2-7	.	.	CSVVGQRYEQYF	TGCAGCGTTGTTGGACAGCGGTACGAGCAGTACTTC
TRBV14	TRBJ2-1	.	.	CASSRGDGYNEQFF	TGTGCCAGCAGCCGAGGGGACGGATACAATGAGCAGTTCTTC
TRBV5-1	TRBJ1-1	.	.	CASSFQGNAEAFF	TGCGCCAGCAGCTTCCAGGGGAACGCTGAAGCTTTCTTT
TRBV3-1/TRBV3-2	TRBJ2-3	TRBD1	.	CASSQVDRGTDTQYF	TGTGCCAGCAGCCAAGTCGACAGGGGCACAGATACGCAGTATTTT
TRBV30	TRBJ1-5	.	.	CAWSVGGYSNQPQHF	TGTGCCTGGAGTGTTGGGGGGTATAGCAATCAGCCCCAGCATTTT
TRBV7-9	TRBJ2-1	.	few	CASSFEVAANEQFF	TGTGCCAGCAGCTTCGAGGTAGCGGCCAATGAGCAGTTCTTC
TRBV10-1	TRBJ2-2	TRBD1	.	CASNKKPGQGKCGELFF	TGCGCCAGCAATAAAAAACCGGGACAGGGAAAGTGCGGGGAGCTGTTTTTT
TRBV2	TRBJ2-7	.	.	CASSEWYEQYF	TGTGCCAGCAGTGAATGGTACGAGCAGTACTTC
TRBV2	TRBJ1-6	.	.	CASSDRARVDSPLHF	TGTGCCAGCAGTGATCGGGCCAGGGTCGATTCACCCCTCCACTTT